The 21 T cell receptor beta chains reported below all come from one sample, sequenced in a study of lymphopenia after photon versus proton radiotherapy. Sequenced by immunoSEQ multiplex PCR; TCRdb stores in-frame clones only, minus some. This table has some 70,000 clones, over 70% appearing once. The starting material was peripheral blood, obtained from a patient treated with proton-based radiotherapy. The receptors originated from a man older than 75 with esophageal cancer.

The gene calls are TRBV6-1 and TRBJ2-7; perhaps TRBD1 as D (6 bases). This CDR3 is built from 14 residues. Trimming stripped 5 bases from V and 1 base from J, with 12 bases between. Germline CDR1 reads MNHNS; CDR2 reads SASEGT. The chain's CDR3 is CASSLQGQSYEQYF. In nucleotides, the CDR3 is TGTGCCAGCAGTTTGCAGGGACAATCCTACGAGCAGTACTTC.

J is TRBJ2-5 and V is TRBV11-2; D may be TRBD2 (6 bases). The CDR3 length is 14 residues. V gave up 3 bases and J gave up 1 base, with 9 bases separating them. CDR1 is SGHAT and CDR2 is FQNNGV in the germline V gene. CDR3 protein: CASSFVSGQETQYF. The DNA of the CDR3 is TGTGCCAGCAGCTTTGTTAGCGGCCAAGAGACCCAGTACTTC.

This clone has only a few counts. This rearrangement joins TRBV5-1 to TRBJ2-2; the D gene is possibly TRBD2 (6 bases). In germline, CDR1 is SGHRS, CDR2 YFSETQ. This CDR3 has 15 residues. Trimming pared 1 base from V and 5 bases from J, leaving 12 bases between. The CDR3 sequence is CASSLISGTTGELFF. The CDR3 DNA reads as TGCGCCAGCAGCTTGATCTCGGGGACTACCGGGGAGCTGTTTTTT.

J is TRBJ2-1 and V is TRBV7-9; 8 bases match TRBD2. This CDR3 spans 15 amino acids. Germline CDR1 reads SEHNR; CDR2 reads FQNEAQ (reference sequence). The V gene end was trimmed by 5 bases and the J gene end by 9 bases; junction bases not matched to a gene: 12. CDR3 protein: CASSPPGGEGGEQFF. The CDR3 DNA reads as TGTGCCAGCAGCCCCCCCGGGGGGGAGGGTGGTGAGCAGTTCTTC.

This clone has just a few counts. V is TRBV6-6 and J is TRBJ2-7; a possible D gene is TRBD2 (6 bases). The CDR3 extends over 13 amino acids. CDR1 and CDR2 from the germline V gene are MNHNY and SVGAGI (reference sequence). V shed 0 bases and J shed 4 bases, with 7 bases lying between them. The CDR3 DNA reads TGTGCCAGCAGTTACTCGCGGGGTTACGAGCAGTACTTC. This encodes CASSYSRGYEQYF.

The gene calls are TRBV5-1 and TRBJ2-2; weak D call: TRBD1 (6 bases). V shed 5 bases and J shed 6 bases, with 11 bases lying between them. Germline V lookup: CDR1 SGHRS, CDR2 YFSETQ. The CDR3 sequence is 13 residues long. CDR3 amino acids: CASRVQGAGELFF. The CDR3 DNA reads TGCGCCAGCAGGGTACAGGGAGCCGGGGAGCTGTTTTTT.

V usage is TRBV11-3 and J usage is TRBJ2-1; 11 bases are a match to TRBD2. Germline loops: CDR1 SGHNT, CDR2 YENEEA. V trimming: 4 bases; J trimming: 10 bases; junction bases outside the gene matches: 9. CDR3 size: 15 residues. Here the CDR3 DNA reads TGTGCCAGCAGCTCCGTAGCGGGAGGGTTAGGCGAGCAGTTCTTC. This encodes CASSSVAGGLGEQFF. Together with reference TRBV11-3 and TRBJ2-1, the CDR3 gives the full variable domain: EAGVVQSPRYKIIEKKQPVAFWCNPISGHNTLYWYLQNLGQGPELLIRYENEEAVDDSQLPKDRFSAERLKGVDSTLKIQPAELGDSAVYLCASSSVAGGLGEQFFGPGTRLTVL.

This clone has only a few counts. V gene TRBV20-1 combines with J gene TRBJ2-7; D might be TRBD1 (6 bases). Trimming removed 6 bases at V and 2 bases at J, with 8 bases between. CDR3 length equals 11 residues. The germline V gene has CDR1 DFQATT and CDR2 SNEGSKA (reference sequence). CDR3 sequence: CSARGPYEQYF. The CDR3, as DNA: TGCAGTGCCAGGGGCCCCTACGAGCAGTACTTC.

The V call is TRBV7-2, the J call TRBJ1-1; D unresolved. CDR3 length equals 15 residues. Germline values: CDR1 SGHTA, CDR2 FQGNSA. The ends were cut back, 4 bases at V and 4 bases at J, with 16 bases in the middle. This chain's CDR3 is CASSSEMGSGTEAFF. The CDR3 coding sequence is TGTGCCAGCAGCTCCGAGATGGGGAGCGGCACTGAAGCTTTCTTT.

V usage is TRBV16 and J usage is TRBJ1-1, with TRBD1 as a possible D gene (5 bases). This CDR3 is built from 17 residues. Trimming pared 4 bases from V and 0 bases from J, leaving 18 bases between. Germline V gives CDR1 KGHSY, CDR2 FQNENV. The CDR3 loop reads CASSPLGVSRMNTEAFF. The CDR3 DNA reads as TGTGCCAGCAGCCCTCTGGGGGTTAGTAGGATGAACACTGAAGCTTTCTTT.

Only one count was recorded for this clone. J is TRBJ2-1 and V is TRBV18; TRBD2 aligns across 9 bases. CDR1 is KGHSH and CDR2 is LQKENI in the germline V gene. The CDR3 has 15 residues. Losses at the gene ends were 3 bases for V and 4 bases for J; bases not matched to a gene: 4. CDR3 nucleotide sequence: TGTGCCAGCTCACCTTCGACTAGCGGATACAATGAGCAGTTCTTC. Its protein is CASSPSTSGYNEQFF.

The chain employs TRBV2 and TRBJ2-7; perhaps TRBD1 as D (6 bases). CDR3 length: 14 residues. V dropped 1 base and J dropped 7 bases, with 14 bases sitting between them. Germline CDR1 SNHLY, CDR2 FYNNEI. CDR3 sequence (DNA): TGTGCCAGCAGTGAAGAGGGACATTCGAGGGAGCAGTACTTC. Translating it yields CASSEEGHSREQYF.

The rearrangement uses TRBV9 and TRBJ1-1, with a weak D call TRBD1 (6 bases). V lost 4 bases and J lost 4, with 11 bases in between. The CDR3 covers 13 residues. Germline V gene sequence: CDR1 SGDLS, CDR2 YYNGEE. DNA for the CDR3: TGTGCCAGCAGCATACAGGGATCCACTGAAGCTTTCTTT. It yields the protein CASSIQGSTEAFF.

The chain joins TRBV29-1 to TRBJ1-1; the D gene is possibly TRBD1 (5 bases). CDR3 length equals 13 residues. Germline CDR1 reads SQVTM; CDR2 reads ANQGSEA. With 6 bases removed from V and 4 bases from J, the gap between germline ends came to 15 bases. The CDR3 loop reads CSVSVGGSTEAFF. The CDR3 region has the DNA TGCAGCGTGTCCGTCGGGGGAAGCACTGAAGCTTTCTTT.

A single count supports this clone. The CDR3 DNA is TGTGCCAGTAAGGGGGCGGGGGTATCTGGGGCCAACGTCCTGACTTTC. It encodes CASKGAGVSGANVLTF. The genes are TRBV19 and TRBJ2-6, with D possibly called TRBD1 or TRBD2 (7 bases each). With 7 bases removed from V and 1 base from J, the gap between germline ends came to 14 bases. Germline CDR1 reads LNHDA; CDR2 reads SQIVND (reference sequence). The CDR3 is 16 residues long.

In this sample, this clone turned up a few times. This rearrangement joins TRBV19 to TRBJ1-1; D is ambiguous. The length of the CDR3 is 14 residues. V lost 5 bases to trimming and J lost 3 bases, with 13 bases between them. Germline V lookup: CDR1 LNHDA, CDR2 SQIVND (reference sequence). The CDR3: CASSADVGYTEAFF. The CDR3 coding sequence is TGTGCCAGTAGTGCCGACGTAGGGTACACTGAAGCTTTCTTT.

This chain's CDR3 is CASSQDPLDSTGELFF. CDR3 DNA: TGCGCCAGCAGCCAAGATCCCCTGGACAGCACCGGGGAGCTGTTTTTT. This sequence joins TRBV4-3 and TRBJ2-2; D perhaps matches TRBD1 (6 bases). Trimming took 0 bases from V and 4 from J, leaving 12 bases between them. Germline loops: CDR1 LGHNA, CDR2 YSLEER. CDR3 length: 16 residues.

On this clone itself: This sample also contains other DNA sequences that code for the same CDR3. This sequence joins TRBV7-2 and TRBJ1-4; D gene uncertain. This CDR3 contains 13 residues. Trimming took off 5 bases at V and 5 bases at J, with 9 bases between the two ends. CDR1 and CDR2 (germline): SGHTA, FQGNSA. CDR3 sequence: CASSPRLNEKLFF. CDR3 in DNA: TGTGCCAGCAGCCCCAGATTGAATGAAAAACTGTTTTTT. Full variable domain (remainder filled in from reference TRBV7-2 and TRBJ1-4): GAGVSQSPSNKVTEKGKDVELRCDPISGHTALYWYRQSLGQGLEFLIYFQGNSAPDKSGLPSDRFSAERTGGSVSTLTIQRTQQEDSAVYLCASSPRLNEKLFFGSGTQLSVL.

This chain connects TRBV27 to TRBJ1-1, with 8 bases that match TRBD1. The V and J ends lost 6 bases and 0 bases, in that order; junction bases with no gene match: 9. The CDR3 runs to 16 residues. From germline, CDR1 is MNHEY and CDR2 SMNVEV (reference sequence). The CDR3 region has the DNA TGTGCCAGCAGCGCCCGACAGGGGCCGATGAACACTGAAGCTTTCTTT. Translating it yields CASSARQGPMNTEAFF.

This clone showed up just once. This chain uses TRBV30 with TRBJ1-3; TRBD1 might be the D (5 bases). Germline CDR1 and CDR2: GTSNPN and SVGIG (reference sequence). Trimming took off 1 base at V and 0 bases at J, with 7 bases between the two ends. The CDR3 consists of 14 residues. The CDR3 DNA reads TGTGCCTGGAGTGCAGGGTTCTCTGGAAACACCATATATTTT. This encodes CAWSAGFSGNTIYF.

The V and J genes are TRBV6-6 and TRBJ2-7, with 11 bases fitting TRBD2. Germline trimming cut 4 bases from V and 6 bases from J; bases unmatched to any gene: 11. The CDR3 extends over 16 amino acids. Germline lookup yields CDR1 MNHNY and CDR2 SVGAGI (reference sequence). The CDR3 DNA reads TGTGCCAGCAGTTCCTCACTAGCGGGAGAATATGGCGAGCAGTACTTC. This translates into CASSSSLAGEYGEQYF.